This TCR beta chain was identified during a study of cytomegalovirus exposure and HLA in healthy donors (dated by TCRdb to the late 2010s). Concerning the study at large: According to an earlier analysis of a few hundred of the donors, some 180 million T cells yielded 120 million or so unique TCR beta sequences and approximately 300 Gb of sequence data. Across approximately 420 genotyped donors of the cohort, an average of about 240,000 unique TCR beta nucleotide sequences per donor were sequenced, and roughly 20% of those sequences were non-productive. In an earlier analysis of 587 of the donors, high-throughput TCR beta sequencing was used to judge whether each TCR beta V gene segment behaved as functional or pseudogenic. Genome-wide SNP genotypes for about 65% of the 666 donors were used in a later genetic analysis, which treated that subset as a discovery cohort. Besides the first cohort of 550 to 750 subjects, a separate validation cohort made up of roughly 120 different subjects was used. Of the 398 genotyped donors, about 80% fell in the genetic ancestry cluster associated with self-reported Caucasian donors. Typing coverage differed by locus: A, B, C, DRB1 and DQB1 were typed in roughly 620-630 donors, DQA1 in around 500, DPA1 in nearly 610, and DPB1 in roughly 470. Donor age, sex, ethnicity and CMV serostatus were collected together with the repertoire data. Because of strong linkage in the cohort, five DR-DQ haplotypes were treated as single units for association and clustering. Every discovery cohort repertoire had been produced on one sequencing platform. Using immunosequencing, the study profiled T cell repertoires from 500 to 800 subjects and related those repertoires to cytomegalovirus serostatus. To predict cytomegalovirus infection status, the study combined high-throughput TCR immunosequencing, statistical association of individual TCRs with disease status, and machine learning. The later analysis used no new phenotypic data to find candidate immune exposures, relying instead on TCR beta sequences and their occurrence across donors. To study patterns of TCR occurrence, a later analysis re-analyzed previously published TCR beta repertoires from hundreds of donors and added high-resolution HLA genotyping. HLA typing included class I and class II loci at four-digit resolution. Approximately 310 gigabases of sequencing data and tens of millions of unique TCR sequences were included in an early release covering over 600 HLA-typed donors. The study aimed to test whether cataloging public T cell receptors could reveal signatures of past pathogen exposure. General conclusions and limits of the study: Because HLA typing was unavailable for some donors at each locus, only the typed subset was used in association tests. It was suggested by the authors that the approach could potentially be generalized to other disease states and immunological phenotypes. The earlier analysis of approximately 590 of the donors excluded around 17 rarely observed V segments, including chromosome 9 orphons, because counts were too low. In vitro tests confirmed that a few of the cytomegalovirus-associated TCR beta chains recognize cytomegalovirus antigens. This cohort had only TCR beta chains sequenced, and the lack of alpha or paired-chain data limited which features could be detected. In both the original and validation cohorts, the classifier was reported to diagnose cytomegalovirus status with high specificity and sensitivity. Sequencing depth was assumed to be roughly uniform across donors in the presence/absence analyses, though that assumption may not hold. In a later analysis, most CMV-associated TCR beta chains were found to appear HLA-restricted, with HLA associations seemingly driven largely by CMV exposure. In the study, approximately 160 TCR beta chains were listed as associated with cytomegalovirus. A later genetic analysis associated a missense DCLRE1C variant with V-gene and J-gene trimming of TCR beta chains, and an independent cohort replicated the association. When HLA alleles, especially DR and DQ, strongly co-occurred, attributing TCR associations to individual alleles was difficult. At a false discovery rate of 0.05, a later analysis linked about 16,000 TCR beta sequences to specific HLA alleles. Across donors, most TCR sequences were observed very rarely, whereas some public TCRs were present in many individuals. Broadly in line with IMGT annotations, most TCR beta V segments showed up in productive rearrangements about 90% or about 30% of the time in an earlier analysis of a few hundred of the donors. Compared with equally common non-associated chains, HLA-associated TCR beta chains in a later analysis were more clonally expanded and had lower generation probabilities. A later genetic analysis reported fewer N-insertions in productive TCRs among donors in an Asian-associated ancestry cluster than the roughly 700-donor mean. A group of highly shared sequence variants was considered likely to be a technical artifact of the sequencing pipeline. Immune exposure information for the cohort was limited to CMV serostatus. A further reported finding was that TCR beta sequences accurately predicted the HLA-A and HLA-B alleles for most subjects in the first cohort. According to a later analysis, TCR association rates differed among HLA loci, with DRB1 alleles showing the most associated TCRs and HLA-C alleles showing the fewest. In a later analysis, several top co-occurrence clusters were reported to appear linked to parvovirus B19, influenza, CMV and Epstein-Barr virus. Linkage disequilibrium might explain the correlated functional status among segregating V segments, but an unknown experimental factor could not be excluded. Some IMGT-functional V segments, including TRBV6-2 and TRBV6-3, could not be distinguished by the 87-base-pair reads and were therefore excluded.

The library was prepared using the immunoSEQ multiplex PCR assay. For the multiplex PCR, a mixture combining 60 forward primers for TCR Vbeta segments and 13 reverse primers for TCR Jbeta segments was used. Amplification of the CDR3 region of rearranged TCR beta genes was performed with a multiplex PCR assay on genomic DNA. Amplified TCR beta libraries were sequenced as 87-base-pair reads on the Illumina HiSeq System. Concerning the study's data processing: A later analysis tallied around 87 million unique TCR beta chains across the approximately 670 repertoires, and approximately 9.9 million of those chains were shared by two or more donors. To remove PCR and sequencing errors, raw reads were error-corrected and collapsed into unique sequences using a nearest-neighbor algorithm that merged closely related sequences. Alignment of CDR3 sequences to IMGT reference sequences was used to assign V, D and J gene segments. For a sequence to be retained, a match of at least six nucleotides to both a V gene segment and a J gene segment was required. A rearrangement counted as productive if the CDR3 had no stop codons and remained in frame with V and J, and every other rearrangement counted as non-productive. CDR3 was defined according to IMGT convention as the region running from the second conserved V-encoded cysteine to the conserved J-encoded phenylalanine. The earlier analysis of 587 of the donors excluded sequences that lacked an unambiguous match to a single V gene segment. An earlier analysis of several hundred of the donors called V segments functional above 56.7% productive rearrangements and segregating when the between-donor standard deviation exceeded 5%. A statistical classification framework was built for diagnosing cytomegalovirus status from the catalog of TCR beta chain sequences. A later analysis assigned V and J genes by comparing TCR nucleotide sequences with IMGT/GENE-DB human TR gene sequences. Using the TCRdist pipeline, a later analysis assigned CDR3 sequences along with most-parsimonious VDJ recombination scenarios. In a later analysis, each TCR beta chain was defined by its CDR3 amino acid sequence together with its V-gene family, and reads without a unique V-gene family were excluded. In a later analysis, 450 to 600 highly shared, low-generation-probability nucleotide sequences were removed to address suspected cross-contamination and a sequencing artifact. In a later analysis, a clonal expansion index for each public chain was calculated from normalized within-repertoire ranks of inferred template counts. Generation probabilities in a later analysis came from a VDJ recombination model fitted to out-of-frame rearrangements, and those results were checked against IGoR. A later analysis scored TCR-TCR, TCR-HLA and TCR-CMV co-occurrence with hypergeometric tests, applying a repertoire-size bias correction to TCR pairs. A later analysis estimated false discovery rates by permuting HLA or CMV assignments 20 times. In a later analysis, co-occurring TCRs were grouped using DBSCAN, with TCRdist sequence similarity added in when clustering inside HLA-allele-positive subsets. For co-occurrence clustering, repertoires with fewer than 30,000 or more than 120,000 public chains were excluded, along with several repertoires with anomalous nucleotide sharing. As stored in TCRdb, this immuneACCESS dataset retains in-frame rearrangements with V and J assigned. A fraction of the clones does not appear; measured against another copy, unresolved V genes explain less than half of the discrepancy, and the remainder lacks a known reason. The V and J calls and clone size were taken over from that table, and D and trimming were inferred from the DNA. The sample table holds approximately 150,000 clones, of which roughly 80% were seen once. Together, the top ten hold approximately 4.4% of the sample.

The CDR3 runs 15 amino acids, cysteine and phenylalanine included. Only the CDR3 region is kept as DNA, spanning 45 bases read in frame from base 1. CDR1 MGHRA and CDR2 YSYEKL are derived from the germline V gene. V loses 1 base, J loses 4 bases, and the germline ends lie 13 bases apart. In total, 666 healthy bone marrow donors made up the cohort. Cohort members were all nominally healthy when sampled, although unrecorded immune exposures were likely present. The donor tested CMV seropositive, placing the donor among the 290 or so seropositive members of the cohort. A peripheral blood sample was provided by each donor, and peripheral blood mononuclear cells were used for TCR beta sequencing. The Qiagen DNeasy Blood Extraction Kit was used to extract genomic DNA from the blood cell samples. A remark on this clone: Its antigen specificity is not known. Within one base of it there is no much larger clone, and no base qualities were kept.

The chain links TRBV4-1 with TRBJ2-5; the best D guess is TRBD1, with 6 bases matching. The TCR sequence derives from a woman aged 18-29 years in good health and CMV-seropositive. Sample: PBMCs. The base sequence is TGCGCCAGCAGCCAAGGGAAGGGGGAGACAGAGACCCAGTACTTC. Translated, this is CASSQGKGETETQYF.